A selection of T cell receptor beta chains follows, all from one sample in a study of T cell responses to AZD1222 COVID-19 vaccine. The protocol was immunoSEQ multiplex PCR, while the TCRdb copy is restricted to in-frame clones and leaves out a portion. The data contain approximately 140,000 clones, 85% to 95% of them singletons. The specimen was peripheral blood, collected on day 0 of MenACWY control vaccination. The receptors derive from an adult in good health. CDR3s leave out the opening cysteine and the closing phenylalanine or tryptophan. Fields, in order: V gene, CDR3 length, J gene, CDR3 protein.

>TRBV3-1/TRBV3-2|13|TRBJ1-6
ASSQDPAYNSPLH
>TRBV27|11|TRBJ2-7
ASSLGQGNEQY
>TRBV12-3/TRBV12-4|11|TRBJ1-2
ASSFQGGYGYT
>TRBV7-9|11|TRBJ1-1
ASSFAGSTEAF
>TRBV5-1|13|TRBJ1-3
ASSLSRFSGNTIY
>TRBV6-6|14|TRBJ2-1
ASSRAQREGRNEQF
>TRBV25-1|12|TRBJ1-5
ASSPRGGNQPQH
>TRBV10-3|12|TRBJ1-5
AISEWGGTQPQH
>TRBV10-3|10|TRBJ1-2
AISAGQGGYT
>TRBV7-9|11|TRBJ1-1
ASSQDRGSEAF
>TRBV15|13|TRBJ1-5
ATSRDLGFNQPQH
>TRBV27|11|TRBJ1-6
ASSFIADSPLH
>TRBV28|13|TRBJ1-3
ASSPSGTGSNTIY
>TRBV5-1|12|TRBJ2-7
ASSLGSQGYEQY
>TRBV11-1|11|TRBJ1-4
ASSSLGREKLF
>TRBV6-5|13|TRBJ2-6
ASGIQGTGANVLT
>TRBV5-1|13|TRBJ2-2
ASSLLRANTGELF
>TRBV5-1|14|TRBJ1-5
ASSLAPGNGNQPQH
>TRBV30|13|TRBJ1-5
AWTSGDSSNQPQH
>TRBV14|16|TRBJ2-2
ASSQGVIREGVTGELF
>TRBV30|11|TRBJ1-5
AWSVRMDQPQH
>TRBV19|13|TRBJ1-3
ASSRDRISGNTIY
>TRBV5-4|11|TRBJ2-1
ASSLRDLGEQF
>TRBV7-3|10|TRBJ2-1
ASSLNRGEQF
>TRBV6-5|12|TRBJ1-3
ASLEIISGNTIY
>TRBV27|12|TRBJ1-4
ASSPRPTNEKLF
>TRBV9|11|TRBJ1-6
ASSVGQVSPLH
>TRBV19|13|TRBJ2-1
ASSLGLASHNEQF
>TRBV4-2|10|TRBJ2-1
ASSQDGFEQF
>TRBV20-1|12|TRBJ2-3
SASSLRGAYTQY
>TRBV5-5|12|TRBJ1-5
ASSLQGIIEPQH
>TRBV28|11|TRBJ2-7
ASSLGGTYEQY
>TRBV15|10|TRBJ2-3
ATSESTDTQY
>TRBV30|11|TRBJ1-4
AWSKRDGEKLF
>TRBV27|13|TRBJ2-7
ASSLGRQGSYEQY
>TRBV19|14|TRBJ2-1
ASSRGLAPSYNEQF
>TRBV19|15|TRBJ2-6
ASSMYSRRAGANVLT
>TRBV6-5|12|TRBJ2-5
ASSYISTQETQY
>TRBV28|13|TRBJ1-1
ASSVSDRGDTEAF
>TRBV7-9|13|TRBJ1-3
ASSLVPQPGNTIY
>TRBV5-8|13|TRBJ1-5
ASSFDPGKNQPQH
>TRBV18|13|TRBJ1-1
ASSPGQGVNTEAF
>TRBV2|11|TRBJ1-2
ARAAGSKYGYT
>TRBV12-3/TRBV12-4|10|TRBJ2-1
ASSFRAQGQF
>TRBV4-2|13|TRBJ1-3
ASRRRLVSGNTIY
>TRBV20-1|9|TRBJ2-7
SARQDYEQY
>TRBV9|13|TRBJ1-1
ASRYSGASDTEAF
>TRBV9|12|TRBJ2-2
ASSFGGGTGELF
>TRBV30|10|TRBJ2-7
AWKGGSYEQY
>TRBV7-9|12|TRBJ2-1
ASSLGGGPNEQF